This T cell receptor (beta chain) was identified in a study of vaccination effects on CD4 cells after COVID-19. Study-level points and caveats: Only a single clone (1 of 255 vaccine-induced clones in healthy vaccinees) cross-reacted with common cold coronaviruses. Clones induced by infection and by vaccine showed marked clonal contraction late after vaccination.

Using viral peptide pools, the ViraFEST assay grew out antigen-specific CD4+ T cells prior to sequencing. Following 10 days of culture, CD4+ T cells were isolated. Participants were given two doses of BNT162b2 or mRNA-1273 vaccine. Vaccine recipients had no previous SARS-CoV-2 infection; their nucleocapsid antibodies were negative. Fresh IL-2-containing medium replaced half the medium on days 3 and 7. A note on this clone: Its antigen is unidentified.

The CDR3 has 13 amino acids. The V end lost 5 bases, the J end lost 6 bases, and 14 bases lay between the germline ends. Assay used: immunoSEQ multiplex PCR; TCRdb lists only in-frame clones, some missing. The table lists 25,000 or so clones, 73% of them singletons, with 7.8% in the top ten. The sample consisted of CD4+ T cells from PBMCs cultured with SARS-CoV-2 spike peptides, taken after COVID-19 vaccination. The chain joins TRBV12-3 or TRBV12-4 to TRBJ2-7; D is ambiguous. This receptor was identified in a human donor who received a COVID-19 vaccine. The CDR3 reads CASSRAPVREQYF. Written as DNA, the CDR3 is TGTGCCAGCAGTCGGGCCCCAGTCCGCGAGCAGTACTTC.